Following are 5 T cell receptor beta chains from one sample sequenced in a study of T-cell memory formation after mild COVID-19. TCRdb reanalysed the 5' RACE reads using MiXCR and keeps one entry per CDR3 protein. The table lists roughly 600,000 distinct CDR3 sequences, 18% of them singletons. Source material: PBMCs or a T cell subset sorted from them (not recorded which). Receptors originate from an adult woman who had mild COVID-19 (a few samples of this study predate the infection). Cell type and time point are not known.

There are a few counts of this clonotype. V is TRBV20-1 and J is TRBJ1-2, with D tentatively TRBD1 (5 bases). The CDR3 is 12 residues long. V lost 6 bases, J lost 4 bases, and 12 bases lay in between. Germline values: CDR1 DFQATT, CDR2 SNEGSKA (reference sequence). CDR3 protein: CSAIQEPYGYTF. In nucleotides, the CDR3 is TGCAGTGCCATACAGGAGCCCTATGGCTACACCTTC.

This clonotype came up a few times. One junction end does not reproduce the germline sequence, and a read error may be involved. The chain is built from TRBV7-7 and TRBJ2-1; 7 bases fit TRBD1. This CDR3 has 15 residues. Germline V lookup: CDR1 SSHAT, CDR2 FNYEAQ (reference sequence). The chain's CDR3 is CASSLAGGVYNEQFF. The DNA for the CDR3 is TGTGCTAGCAGCTTAGCAGGGGGAGTCTACAATGAGCAGTTCTTC.

This clonotype was found a few times. The chain is built from TRBV20-1 and TRBJ1-1; the D is unclear. The CDR3 contains 11 residues. The germline gives CDR1 DFQATT, CDR2 SNEGSKA (reference sequence). Trimming removed 7 bases from V and 5 bases from J, with 11 bases in between. CDR3 amino acids: CSVRRRTEAFF. The CDR3, as DNA: TGCAGTGTCCGTCGAAGGACTGAAGCTTTCTTT.

This chain uses TRBV20-1 with TRBJ1-2; D uncertain. V dropped 0 bases and J dropped 9 bases, with 8 bases sitting between them. CDR3 length: 11 residues. Germline V gene sequence: CDR1 DFQATT, CDR2 SNEGSKA (reference sequence). The CDR3 DNA is TGCAGTGCTAGAGAGCCTCCACGCTACACCTTC. It translates to CSAREPPRYTF.

This clonotype was seen more than once but under ten times. The gene calls are TRBV7-9 and TRBJ1-3; TRBD1 agrees at 9 bases. There are 16 residues in the CDR3. Germline V gene sequence: CDR1 SEHNR, CDR2 FQNEAQ (reference sequence). V lost 5 bases to trimming and J lost 4 bases; unmatched junction nucleotides: 9. CDR3 in amino acids: CASSRRDRASGNTIYF. For the CDR3, the DNA is TGTGCCAGCAGCCGAAGGGACAGGGCCTCGGGAAACACCATATATTTT. Complete variable domain (other parts from reference TRBV7-9 and TRBJ1-3): DTGVSQNPRHKITKRGQNVTFRCDPISEHNRLYWYRQTLGQGPEFLTYFQNEAQLEKSRLLSDRFSAERPKGSFSTLEIQRTEQGDSAMYLCASSRRDRASGNTIYFGEGSWLTVV.